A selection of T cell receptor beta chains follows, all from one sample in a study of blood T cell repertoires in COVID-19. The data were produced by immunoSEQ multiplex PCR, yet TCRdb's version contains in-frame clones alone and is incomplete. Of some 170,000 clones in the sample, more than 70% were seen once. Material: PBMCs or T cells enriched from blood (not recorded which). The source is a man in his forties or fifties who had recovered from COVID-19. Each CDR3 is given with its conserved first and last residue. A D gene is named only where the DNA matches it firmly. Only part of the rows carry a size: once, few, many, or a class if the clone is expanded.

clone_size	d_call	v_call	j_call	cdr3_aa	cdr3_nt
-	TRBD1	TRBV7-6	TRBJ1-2	CASSLAGNRGRGGGYTF	TGTGCCAGCAGCTTAGCGGGCAACAGGGGGCGCGGGGGTGGCTACACCTTC
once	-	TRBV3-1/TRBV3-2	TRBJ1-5	CASSPQSSNQPQHF	TGTGCCAGCAGCCCACAGTCCAGCAATCAGCCCCAGCATTTT
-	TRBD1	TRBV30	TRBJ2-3	CAWGESTGGPQYF	TGTGCCTGGGGGGAGTCGACAGGGGGCCCGCAGTATTTT
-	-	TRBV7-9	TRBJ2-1	CASSLDSGVSEQFF	TGTGCCAGCAGCTTAGACTCCGGGGTCTCTGAGCAGTTCTTC
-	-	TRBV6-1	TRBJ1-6	CASSGPGRGHNSPLHF	TGTGCCAGCAGTGGACCGGGCAGGGGCCATAATTCACCCCTCCACTTT
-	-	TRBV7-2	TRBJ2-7	CASSSGQPGQYEQYF	TGTGCCAGCAGCTCCGGACAGCCGGGGCAATACGAGCAGTACTTC
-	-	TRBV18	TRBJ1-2	CASSPVLGQGGYGYTF	TGTGCCAGCTCACCAGTCCTGGGGCAGGGCGGCTATGGCTACACCTTC
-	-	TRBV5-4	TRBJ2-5	CASSFPIGSETQYF	TGTGCCAGCAGCTTCCCGATCGGGTCGGAGACCCAGTACTTC
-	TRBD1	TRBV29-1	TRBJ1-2	CSVGQGLDGYTF	TGCAGCGTTGGACAGGGTTTGGATGGCTACACCTTC
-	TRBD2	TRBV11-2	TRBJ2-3	CASSFGTSGLYGPDTQYF	TGTGCCAGCAGCTTCGGGACTAGCGGGCTCTACGGCCCAGATACGCAGTATTTT
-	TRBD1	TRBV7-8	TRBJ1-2	CASSRGQGSVSYGYTF	TGTGCCAGCAGCCGAGGACAGGGTTCGGTGTCCTATGGCTACACCTTC
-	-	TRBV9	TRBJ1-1	CASSVEALNTEAFF	TGTGCCAGCAGCGTAGAAGCTCTGAACACTGAAGCTTTCTTT
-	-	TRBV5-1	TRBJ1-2	CASRPFWGENYGYTF	TGCGCCAGCAGACCTTTCTGGGGGGAGAACTATGGCTACACCTTC
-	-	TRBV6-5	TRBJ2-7	CASKKQGPHYEQYF	TGTGCCAGCAAGAAACAGGGACCTCACTACGAGCAGTACTTC
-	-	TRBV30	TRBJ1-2	CAWSSMQGTHGYTF	TGTGCCTGGAGCTCCATGCAGGGTACACATGGCTACACCTTC
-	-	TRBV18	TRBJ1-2	CASAHSEEYGYTF	TGTGCCAGCGCACATAGTGAGGAGTATGGCTACACCTTC
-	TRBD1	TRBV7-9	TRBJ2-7	CASSLVAGGEQYF	TGTGCCAGCAGCTTAGTTGCAGGGGGCGAGCAGTACTTC
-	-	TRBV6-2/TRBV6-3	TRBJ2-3	CASSRIRGSTDTQYF	TGTGCCAGCAGCCGAATCAGGGGTAGCACAGATACGCAGTATTTT
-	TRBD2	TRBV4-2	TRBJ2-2	CASSQGTSGGAMRTGELFF	TGTGCCAGCAGCCAGGGGACTAGCGGGGGGGCCATGCGTACCGGGGAGCTGTTTTTT
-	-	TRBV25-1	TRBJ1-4	CASSDIWTANEKLFF	TGTGCCAGCAGTGATATCTGGACAGCTAATGAAAAACTGTTTTTT
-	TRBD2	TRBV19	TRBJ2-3	CASKSRGGDTQYF	TGTGCCAGTAAAAGTCGGGGGGGTGATACGCAGTATTTT
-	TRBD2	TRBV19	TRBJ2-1	CASSSRLAGDQYNEQFF	TGTGCCAGTAGTTCCAGACTAGCGGGGGATCAATACAATGAGCAGTTCTTC
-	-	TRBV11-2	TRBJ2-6	CASSLTGGQFTNVLTF	TGTGCCAGCAGCCTCACCGGGGGACAGTTCACCAACGTCCTGACTTTC
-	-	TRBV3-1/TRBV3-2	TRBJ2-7	CASSPRDSGEQYF	TGTGCCAGCAGCCCCCGGGACAGCGGGGAGCAGTACTTC
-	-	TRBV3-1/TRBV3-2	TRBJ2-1	CASSLLVGGQFF	TGTGCCAGCAGTTTGTTGGTCGGGGGGCAGTTCTTC
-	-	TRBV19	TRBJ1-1	CASSVQGSRTEAFF	TGTGCCAGTAGCGTACAGGGAAGTCGTACTGAAGCTTTCTTT
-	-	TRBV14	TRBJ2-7	CASSQDLSPGYSYEQYF	TGTGCCAGCAGCCAAGATTTGTCGCCAGGCTACTCCTACGAGCAGTACTTC
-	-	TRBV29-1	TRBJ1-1	CGAGLMNTEAFF	TGCGGGGCAGGGCTCATGAACACTGAAGCTTTCTTT
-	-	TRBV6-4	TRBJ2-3	CASRAADTQYF	TGTGCCAGCAGGGCCGCAGATACGCAGTATTTT
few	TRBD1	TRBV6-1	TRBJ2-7	CASSVGYGTGVSYEQYF	TGTGCCAGCAGTGTTGGATACGGGACAGGGGTCTCCTACGAGCAGTACTTC
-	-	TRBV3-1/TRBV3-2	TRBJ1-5	CASSQGTTVNQPQHF	TGTGCCAGCAGCCAAGGAACGACAGTCAATCAGCCCCAGCATTTT
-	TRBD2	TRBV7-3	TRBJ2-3	CASSPYAGGTDTQYF	TGTGCCAGCAGCCCCTACGCGGGGGGCACAGATACGCAGTATTTT
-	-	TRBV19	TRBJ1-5	CASTRGSNQPQHF	TGTGCCAGTACCCGCGGGAGCAATCAGCCCCAGCATTTT
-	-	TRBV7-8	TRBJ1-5	CASSLASRQPQHF	TGTGCCAGCAGCTTAGCCAGTCGCCAGCCCCAGCATTTT
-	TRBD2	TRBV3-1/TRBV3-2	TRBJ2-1	CASSQESGTSAYNEQFF	TGTGCCAGCAGCCAAGAGAGCGGGACTTCTGCCTACAATGAGCAGTTCTTC
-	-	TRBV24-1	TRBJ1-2	CATSDTGGRGYTF	TGTGCCACCAGTGACACCGGGGGTAGAGGCTACACCTTC
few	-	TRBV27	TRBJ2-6	CASSAAISGANVLTF	TGTGCCAGCAGTGCGGCGATCTCTGGGGCCAACGTCCTGACTTTC
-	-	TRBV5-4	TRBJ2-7	CASSFQGKKSYEQYF	TGTGCCAGCAGCTTCCAGGGGAAAAAAAGCTACGAGCAGTACTTC
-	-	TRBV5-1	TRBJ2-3	CASSGGRSTDTQYF	TGCGCCAGCAGTGGAGGCCGTAGCACAGATACGCAGTATTTT
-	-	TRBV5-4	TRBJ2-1	CASSLPTSGSYNEQFF	TGTGCCAGCAGCCTACCCACATCCGGGAGCTACAATGAGCAGTTCTTC
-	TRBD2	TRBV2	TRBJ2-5	CAGGTSQETQYF	TGTGCCGGGGGGACTAGCCAAGAGACCCAGTACTTC
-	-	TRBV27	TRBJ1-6	CASTLTGTRGNSPLHF	TGTGCCAGCACCCTCACAGGGACCAGGGGTAATTCACCCCTCCACTTT
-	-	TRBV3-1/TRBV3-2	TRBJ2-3	CASSPLLASKMTDTQYF	TGTGCCAGCAGCCCACTCTTAGCTAGCAAAATGACAGATACGCAGTATTTT
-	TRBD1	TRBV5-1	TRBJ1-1	CASSLQGGNTEAFF	TGCGCCAGCAGCTTGCAGGGGGGCAACACTGAAGCTTTCTTT
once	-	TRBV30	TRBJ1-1	CAWTRETEAFF	TGTGCCTGGACTCGGGAAACTGAAGCTTTCTTT
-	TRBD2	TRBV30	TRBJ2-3	CAWSVGTSAIDTQYF	TGTGCCTGGAGTGTAGGGACTAGCGCAATAGATACGCAGTATTTT
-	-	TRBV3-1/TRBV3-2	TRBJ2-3	CASSQFVTGSGLSTDTQYF	TGTGCCAGCAGCCAATTCGTGACGGGGAGCGGCCTTAGCACAGATACGCAGTATTTT
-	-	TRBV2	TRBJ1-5	CASQGNNQPQHF	TGTGCCAGCCAGGGGAACAATCAGCCCCAGCATTTT
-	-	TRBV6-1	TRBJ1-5	CASSEALTGFSGNQPQHF	TGTGCCAGCAGTGAGGCCCTAACAGGGTTCAGCGGCAATCAGCCCCAGCATTTT
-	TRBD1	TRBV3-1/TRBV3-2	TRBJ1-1	CASGQGRAAFF	TGTGCCAGCGGACAGGGTAGGGCAGCTTTCTTT
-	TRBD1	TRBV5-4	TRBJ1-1	CASSLDPGQGSTEAFF	TGTGCCAGCAGCTTGGATCCGGGACAGGGAAGTACTGAAGCTTTCTTT
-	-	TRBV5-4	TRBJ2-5	CASSFIEETQYF	TGTGCCAGCAGCTTTATCGAGGAGACCCAGTACTTC
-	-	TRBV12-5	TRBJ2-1	CASSPPGFEQFF	TGTGCTAGTAGCCCCCCTGGTTTTGAGCAGTTCTTC
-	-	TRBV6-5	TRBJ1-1	CASSSGTMNTEAFF	TGTGCCAGCAGTTCAGGGACAATGAACACTGAAGCTTTCTTT
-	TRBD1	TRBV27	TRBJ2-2	CASRPPDRVNTGELFF	TGTGCCAGCAGGCCGCCGGACAGGGTGAACACCGGGGAGCTGTTTTTT
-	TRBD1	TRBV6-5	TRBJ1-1	CASSLPGQGAYTEAFF	TGTGCCAGCAGTTTACCGGGACAGGGGGCGTATACTGAAGCTTTCTTT
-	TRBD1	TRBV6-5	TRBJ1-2	CASRGTGRSYTF	TGTGCCAGCAGGGGGACAGGGCGGAGCTACACCTTC